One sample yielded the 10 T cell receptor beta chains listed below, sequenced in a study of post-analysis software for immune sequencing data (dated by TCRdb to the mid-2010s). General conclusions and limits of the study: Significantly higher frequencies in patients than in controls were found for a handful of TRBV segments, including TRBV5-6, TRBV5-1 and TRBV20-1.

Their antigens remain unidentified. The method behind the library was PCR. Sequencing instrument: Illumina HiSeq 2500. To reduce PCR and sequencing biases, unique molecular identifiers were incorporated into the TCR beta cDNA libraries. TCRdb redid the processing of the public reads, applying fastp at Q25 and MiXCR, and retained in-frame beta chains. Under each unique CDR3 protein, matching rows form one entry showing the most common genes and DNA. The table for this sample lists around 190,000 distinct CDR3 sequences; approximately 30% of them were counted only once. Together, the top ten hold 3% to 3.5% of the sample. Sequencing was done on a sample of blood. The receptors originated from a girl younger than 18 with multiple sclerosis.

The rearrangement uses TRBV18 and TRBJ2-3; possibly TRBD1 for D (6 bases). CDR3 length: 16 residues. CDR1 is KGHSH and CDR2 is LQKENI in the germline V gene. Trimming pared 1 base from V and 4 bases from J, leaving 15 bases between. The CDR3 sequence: CASSPLKGGGADTQYF. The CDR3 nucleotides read TGTGCCAGCTCACCACTCAAAGGGGGTGGTGCAGATACGCAGTATTTT.

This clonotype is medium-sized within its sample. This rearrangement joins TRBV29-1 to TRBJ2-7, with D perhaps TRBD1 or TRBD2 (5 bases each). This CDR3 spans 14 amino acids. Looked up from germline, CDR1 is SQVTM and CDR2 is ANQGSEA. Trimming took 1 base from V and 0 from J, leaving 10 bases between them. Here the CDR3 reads CSVEGDGTSYEQYF. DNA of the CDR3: TGCAGCGTTGAAGGGGACGGGACCTCCTACGAGCAGTACTTC.

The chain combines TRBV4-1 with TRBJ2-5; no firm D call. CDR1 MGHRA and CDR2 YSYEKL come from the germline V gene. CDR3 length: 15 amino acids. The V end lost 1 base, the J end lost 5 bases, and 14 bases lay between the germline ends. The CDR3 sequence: CASSQVPTVGETQYF. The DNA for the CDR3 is TGCGCCAGCAGCCAAGTCCCCACAGTCGGGGAGACCCAGTACTTC.

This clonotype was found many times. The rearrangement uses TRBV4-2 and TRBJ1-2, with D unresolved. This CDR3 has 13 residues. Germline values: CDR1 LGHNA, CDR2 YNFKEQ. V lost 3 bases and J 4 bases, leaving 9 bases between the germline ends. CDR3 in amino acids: CASSQENRYGYTF. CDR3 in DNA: TGTGCCAGCAGCCAGGAAAATCGCTATGGCTACACCTTC.

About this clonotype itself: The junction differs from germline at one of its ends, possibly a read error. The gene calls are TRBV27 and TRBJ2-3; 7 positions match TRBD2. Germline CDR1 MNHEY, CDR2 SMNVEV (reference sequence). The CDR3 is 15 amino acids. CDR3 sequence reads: CASSFKRGLTDTLYF. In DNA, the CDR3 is TGTGCCAGCAGTTTCAAGCGGGGTCTCACAGATACGCTGTATTTT.

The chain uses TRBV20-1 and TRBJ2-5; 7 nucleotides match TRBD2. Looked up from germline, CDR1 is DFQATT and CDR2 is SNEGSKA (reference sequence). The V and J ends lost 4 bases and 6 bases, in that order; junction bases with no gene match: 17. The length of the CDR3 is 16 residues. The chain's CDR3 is CSAKAPGRAFLKTQYF. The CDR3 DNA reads TGCAGTGCTAAGGCTCCAGGGAGGGCATTTCTGAAGACCCAGTACTTC.

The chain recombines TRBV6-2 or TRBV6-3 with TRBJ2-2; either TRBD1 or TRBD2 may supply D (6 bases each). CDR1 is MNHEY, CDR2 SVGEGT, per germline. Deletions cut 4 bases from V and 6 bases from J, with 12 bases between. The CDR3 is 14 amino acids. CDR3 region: CASSWGALAGELFF. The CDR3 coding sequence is TGTGCCAGCAGTTGGGGGGCTCTCGCCGGGGAGCTGTTTTTT.

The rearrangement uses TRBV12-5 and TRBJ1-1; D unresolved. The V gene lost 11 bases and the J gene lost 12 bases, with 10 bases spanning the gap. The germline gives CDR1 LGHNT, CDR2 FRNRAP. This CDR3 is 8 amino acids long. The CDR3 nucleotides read TGTGCTTGCCGGTGCACTTTCTTT. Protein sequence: CACRCTFF.

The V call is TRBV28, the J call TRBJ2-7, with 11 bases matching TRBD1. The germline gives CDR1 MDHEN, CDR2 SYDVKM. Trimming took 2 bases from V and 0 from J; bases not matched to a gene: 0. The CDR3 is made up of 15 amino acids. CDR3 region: CASSLGTGGSYEQYF. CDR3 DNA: TGTGCCAGCAGTTTAGGGACAGGGGGCTCCTACGAGCAGTACTTC.

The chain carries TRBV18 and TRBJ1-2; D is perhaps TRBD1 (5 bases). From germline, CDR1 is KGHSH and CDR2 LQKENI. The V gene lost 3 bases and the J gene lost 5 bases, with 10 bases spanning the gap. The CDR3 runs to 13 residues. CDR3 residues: CASSPGAGYGYTF. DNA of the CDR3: TGTGCCAGCTCACCGGGAGCAGGGTATGGCTACACCTTC.